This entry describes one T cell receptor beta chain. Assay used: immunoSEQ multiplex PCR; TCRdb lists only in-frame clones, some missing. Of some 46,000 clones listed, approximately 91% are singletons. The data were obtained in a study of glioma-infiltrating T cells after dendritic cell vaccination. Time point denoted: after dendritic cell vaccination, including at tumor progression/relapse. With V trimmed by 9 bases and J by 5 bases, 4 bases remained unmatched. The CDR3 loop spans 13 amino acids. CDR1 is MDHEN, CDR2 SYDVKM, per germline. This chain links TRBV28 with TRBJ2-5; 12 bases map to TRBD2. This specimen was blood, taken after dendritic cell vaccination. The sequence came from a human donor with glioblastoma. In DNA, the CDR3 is TGTGCCAGTCGGACTAGCGGGACGGAGACCCAGTACTTC. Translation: CASRTSGTETQYF. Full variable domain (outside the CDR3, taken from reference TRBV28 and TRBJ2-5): DVKVTQSSRYLVKRTGEKVFLECVQDMDHENMFWYRQDPGLGLRLIYFSYDVKMKEKGDIPEGYSVSREKKERFSLILESASTNQTSMYLCASRTSGTETQYFGPGTRLLVL.